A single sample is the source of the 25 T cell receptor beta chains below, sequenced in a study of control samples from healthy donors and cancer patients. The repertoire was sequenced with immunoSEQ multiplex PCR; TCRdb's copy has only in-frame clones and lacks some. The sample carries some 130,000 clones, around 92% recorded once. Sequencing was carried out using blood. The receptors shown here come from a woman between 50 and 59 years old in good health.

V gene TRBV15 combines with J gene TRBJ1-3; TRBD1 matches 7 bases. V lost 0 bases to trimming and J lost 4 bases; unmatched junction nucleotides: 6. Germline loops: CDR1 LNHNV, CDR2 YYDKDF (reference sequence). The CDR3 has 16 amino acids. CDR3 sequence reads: CATSRDSGTVGNTIYF. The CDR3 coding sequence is TGTGCCACCAGCAGAGATTCCGGGACAGTAGGAAACACCATATATTTT. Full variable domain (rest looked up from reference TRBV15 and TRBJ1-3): DAMVIQNPRYQVTQFGKPVTLSCSQTLNHNVMYWYQQKSSQAPKLLFHYYDKDFNNEADTPDNFQSRRPNTSFCFLDIRSPGLGDTAMYLCATSRDSGTVGNTIYFGEGSWLTVV.

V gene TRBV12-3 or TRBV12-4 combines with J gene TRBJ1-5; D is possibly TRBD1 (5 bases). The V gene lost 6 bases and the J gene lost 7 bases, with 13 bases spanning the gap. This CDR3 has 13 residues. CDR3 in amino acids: CASSWGDRQPQHF. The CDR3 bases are TGTGCCAGCAGCTGGGGGGACCGGCAGCCCCAGCATTTT.

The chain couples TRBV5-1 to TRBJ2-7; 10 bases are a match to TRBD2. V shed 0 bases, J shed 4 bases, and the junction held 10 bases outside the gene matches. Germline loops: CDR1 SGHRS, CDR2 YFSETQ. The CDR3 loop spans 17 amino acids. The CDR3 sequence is CASSLETLAGVSYEQYF. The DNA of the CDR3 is TGCGCCAGCAGCTTGGAGACGCTAGCGGGAGTTAGTTACGAGCAGTACTTC. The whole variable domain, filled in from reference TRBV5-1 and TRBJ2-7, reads KAGVTQTPRYLIKTRGQQVTLSCSPISGHRSVSWYQQTPGQGLQFLFEYFSETQRNKGNFPGRFSGRQFSNSRSEMNVSTLELGDSALYLCASSLETLAGVSYEQYFGPGTRLTVT.

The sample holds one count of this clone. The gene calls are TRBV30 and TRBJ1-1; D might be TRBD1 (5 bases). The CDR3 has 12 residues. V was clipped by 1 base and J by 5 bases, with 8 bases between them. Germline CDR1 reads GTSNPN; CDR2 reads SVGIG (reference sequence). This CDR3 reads CAWSAGRTEAFF. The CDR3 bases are TGTGCCTGGAGTGCAGGGAGGACTGAAGCTTTCTTT.

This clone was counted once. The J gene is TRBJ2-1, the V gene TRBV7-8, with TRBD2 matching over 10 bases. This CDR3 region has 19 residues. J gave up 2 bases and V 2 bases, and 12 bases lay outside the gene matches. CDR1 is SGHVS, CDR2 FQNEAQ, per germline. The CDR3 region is CASSLKVAGGIPPYNEQFF. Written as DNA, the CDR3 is TGTGCCAGCAGCTTAAAGGTAGCGGGAGGAATCCCCCCCTACAATGAGCAGTTCTTC. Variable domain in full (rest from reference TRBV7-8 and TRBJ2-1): GAGVSQSPRYKVAKRGQDVALRCDPISGHVSLFWYQQALGQGPEFLTYFQNEAQLDKSGLPSDRFFAERPEGSVSTLKIQRTQQEDSAVYLCASSLKVAGGIPPYNEQFFGPGTRLTVL.

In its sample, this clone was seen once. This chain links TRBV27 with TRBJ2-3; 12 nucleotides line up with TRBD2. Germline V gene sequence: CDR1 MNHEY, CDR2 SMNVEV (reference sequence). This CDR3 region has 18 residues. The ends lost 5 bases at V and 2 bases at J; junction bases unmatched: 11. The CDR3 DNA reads TGTGCCAGCAGTCCCTGGACTAGCGGGACGCCTTCCACAGATACGCAGTATTTT. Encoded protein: CASSPWTSGTPSTDTQYF.

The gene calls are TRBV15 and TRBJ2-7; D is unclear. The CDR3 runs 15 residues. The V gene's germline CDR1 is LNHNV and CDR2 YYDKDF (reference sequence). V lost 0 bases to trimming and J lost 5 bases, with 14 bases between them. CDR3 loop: CATSRDLVGTHEQYF. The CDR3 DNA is TGTGCCACCAGCAGAGATTTGGTAGGCACGCACGAGCAGTACTTC.

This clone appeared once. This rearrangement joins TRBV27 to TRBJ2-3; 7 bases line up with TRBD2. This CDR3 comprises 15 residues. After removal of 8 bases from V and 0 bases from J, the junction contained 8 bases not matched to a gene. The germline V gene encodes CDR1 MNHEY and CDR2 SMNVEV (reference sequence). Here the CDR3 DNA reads TGTGCCAGCCAGTTAAGCGGGGTGAGCACAGATACGCAGTATTTT. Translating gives CASQLSGVSTDTQYF.

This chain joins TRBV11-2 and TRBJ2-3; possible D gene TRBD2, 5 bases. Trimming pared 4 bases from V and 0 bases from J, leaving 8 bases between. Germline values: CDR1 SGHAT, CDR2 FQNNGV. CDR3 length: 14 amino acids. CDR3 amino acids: CASSYGKSTDTQYF. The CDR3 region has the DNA TGTGCCAGCAGCTACGGGAAAAGCACAGATACGCAGTATTTT.

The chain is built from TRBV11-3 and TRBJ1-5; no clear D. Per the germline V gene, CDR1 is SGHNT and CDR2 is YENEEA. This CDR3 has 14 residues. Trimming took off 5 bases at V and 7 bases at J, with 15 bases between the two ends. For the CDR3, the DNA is TGTGCCAGCAGCCTCTCGGGAACGGGGCAGCCCCAGCATTTT. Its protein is CASSLSGTGQPQHF.

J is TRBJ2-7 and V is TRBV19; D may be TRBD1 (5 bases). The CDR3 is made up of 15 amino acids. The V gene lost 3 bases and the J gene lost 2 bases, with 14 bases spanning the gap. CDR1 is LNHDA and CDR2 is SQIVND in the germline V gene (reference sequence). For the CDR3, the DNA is TGTGCCAGTAGTATCTCAACAGGCCTAACCTACGAGCAGTACTTC. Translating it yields CASSISTGLTYEQYF.

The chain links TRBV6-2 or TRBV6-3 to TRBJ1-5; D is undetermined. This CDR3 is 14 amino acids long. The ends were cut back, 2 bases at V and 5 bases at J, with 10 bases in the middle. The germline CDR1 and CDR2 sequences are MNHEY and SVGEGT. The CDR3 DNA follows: TGTGCCAGCAGTTACCAGCTATCCTATCAGCCCCAGCATTTT. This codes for CASSYQLSYQPQHF.

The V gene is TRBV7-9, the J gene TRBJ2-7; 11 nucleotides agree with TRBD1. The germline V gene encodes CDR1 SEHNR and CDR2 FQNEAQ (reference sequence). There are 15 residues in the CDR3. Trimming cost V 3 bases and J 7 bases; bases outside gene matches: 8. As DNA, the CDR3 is TGTGCCAGCAGCTTCAAGGGACAGGGGGTTGGTGAGCAGTACTTC. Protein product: CASSFKGQGVGEQYF.

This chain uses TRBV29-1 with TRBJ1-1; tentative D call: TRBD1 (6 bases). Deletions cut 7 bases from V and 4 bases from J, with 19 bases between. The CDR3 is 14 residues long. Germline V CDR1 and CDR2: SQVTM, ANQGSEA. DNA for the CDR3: TGCAGCGCCGACGTCGGGGGCAGGAGCACTGAAGCTTTCTTT. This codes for CSADVGGRSTEAFF.

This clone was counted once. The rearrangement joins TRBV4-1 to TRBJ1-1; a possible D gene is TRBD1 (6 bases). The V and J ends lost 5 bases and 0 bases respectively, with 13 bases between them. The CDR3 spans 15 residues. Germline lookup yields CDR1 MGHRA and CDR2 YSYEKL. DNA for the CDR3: TGCGCCAGCAGCATTGCCAGGGGTATGAACACTGAAGCTTTCTTT. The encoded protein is CASSIARGMNTEAFF.

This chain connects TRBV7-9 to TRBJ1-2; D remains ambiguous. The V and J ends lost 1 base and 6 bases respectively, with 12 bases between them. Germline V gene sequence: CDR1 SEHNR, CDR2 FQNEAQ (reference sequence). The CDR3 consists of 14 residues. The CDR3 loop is CASSLESIAHGYTF. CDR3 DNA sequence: TGTGCCAGCAGCTTAGAATCAATTGCCCATGGCTACACCTTC.

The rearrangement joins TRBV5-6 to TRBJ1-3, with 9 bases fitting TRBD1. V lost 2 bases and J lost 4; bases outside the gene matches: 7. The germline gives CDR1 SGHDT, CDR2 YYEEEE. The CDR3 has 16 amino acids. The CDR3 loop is CASSFGTGHVGNTIYF. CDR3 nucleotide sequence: TGTGCCAGCAGCTTCGGGACAGGGCATGTCGGAAACACCATATATTTT.

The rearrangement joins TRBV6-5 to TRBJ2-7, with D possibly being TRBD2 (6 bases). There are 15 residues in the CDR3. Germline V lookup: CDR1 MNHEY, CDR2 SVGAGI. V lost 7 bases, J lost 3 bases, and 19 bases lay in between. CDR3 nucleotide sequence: TGTGCCAGCACCGGTTCGGGAGCCCGAGGCTACGAGCAGTACTTC. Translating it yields CASTGSGARGYEQYF.

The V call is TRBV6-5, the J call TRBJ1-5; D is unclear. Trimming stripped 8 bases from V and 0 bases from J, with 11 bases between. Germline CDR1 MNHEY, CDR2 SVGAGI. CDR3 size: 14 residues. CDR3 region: CASQSQYSNQPQHF. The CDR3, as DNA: TGTGCCAGCCAATCTCAGTATAGCAATCAGCCCCAGCATTTT.

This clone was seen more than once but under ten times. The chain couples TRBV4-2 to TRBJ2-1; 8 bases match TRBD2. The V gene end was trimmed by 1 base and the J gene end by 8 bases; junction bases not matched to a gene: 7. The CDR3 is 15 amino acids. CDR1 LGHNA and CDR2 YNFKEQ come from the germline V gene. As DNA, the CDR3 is TGTGCCAGCAGCCAAGTTACTAGCGGTAGGGATGAGCAGTTCTTC. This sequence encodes CASSQVTSGRDEQFF.

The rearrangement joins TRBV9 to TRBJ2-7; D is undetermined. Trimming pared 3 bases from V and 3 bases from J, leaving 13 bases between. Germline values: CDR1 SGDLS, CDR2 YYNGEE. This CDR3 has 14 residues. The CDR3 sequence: CASSARPDGYEQYF. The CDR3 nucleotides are TGTGCCAGCAGCGCCCGACCGGACGGCTACGAGCAGTACTTC.

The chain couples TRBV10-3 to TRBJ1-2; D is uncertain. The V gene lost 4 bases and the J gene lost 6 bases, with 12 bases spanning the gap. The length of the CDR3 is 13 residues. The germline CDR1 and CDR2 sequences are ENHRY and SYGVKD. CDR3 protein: CAISGAAENGYTF. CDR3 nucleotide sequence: TGTGCCATCAGTGGAGCGGCGGAGAATGGCTACACCTTC.

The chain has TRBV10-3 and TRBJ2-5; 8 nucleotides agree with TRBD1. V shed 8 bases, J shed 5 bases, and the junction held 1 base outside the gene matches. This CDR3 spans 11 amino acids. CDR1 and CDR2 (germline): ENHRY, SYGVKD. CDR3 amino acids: CAISGGETQYF. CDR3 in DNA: TGTGCCATCTCAGGGGGCGAGACCCAGTACTTC.

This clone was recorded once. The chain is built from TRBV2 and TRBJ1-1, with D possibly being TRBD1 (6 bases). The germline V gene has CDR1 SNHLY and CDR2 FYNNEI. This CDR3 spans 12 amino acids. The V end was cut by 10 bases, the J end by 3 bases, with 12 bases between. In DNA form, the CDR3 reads TGTGCCACTTCAGGGGTTGACACTGAAGCTTTCTTT. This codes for CATSGVDTEAFF. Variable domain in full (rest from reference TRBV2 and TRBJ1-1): EPEVTQTPSHQVTQMGQEVILRCVPISNHLYFYWYRQILGQKVEFLVSFYNNEISEKSEIFDDQFSVERPDGSNFTLKIRSTKLEDSAMYFCATSGVDTEAFFGQGTRLTVV.

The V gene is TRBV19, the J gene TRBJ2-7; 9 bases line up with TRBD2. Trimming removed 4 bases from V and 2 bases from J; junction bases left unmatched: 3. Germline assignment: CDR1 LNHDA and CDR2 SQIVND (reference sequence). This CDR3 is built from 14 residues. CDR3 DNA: TGTGCCAGTAGTACTAGCGGGGTACCCTACGAGCAGTACTTC. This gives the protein CASSTSGVPYEQYF.